This entry lists 5 T cell receptor beta chains sequenced from one sample in a study of shared clonotypes between healthy human individuals (dated by TCRdb to the early 2020s). Libraries were made using the immunoSEQ multiplex PCR assay. As stored in TCRdb, this immuneACCESS dataset retains in-frame rearrangements with V and J assigned. A fraction of the clones does not appear; measured against another copy, unresolved V genes explain less than half of the discrepancy, and the remainder lacks a known reason. Counted in this sample were over 400,000 clones; around 73% of them appeared once. The ten largest make up more than 10% of the sample. Sequenced sample: PBMCs. The receptors were sampled from a woman aged 40 to 50 in good health. Some clones in this sample may be carry-over from other donors' samples.

This clone was seen a handful of times. The chain combines TRBV30 with TRBJ1-3; 7 bases match TRBD1. The germline gives CDR1 GTSNPN, CDR2 SVGIG (reference sequence). The CDR3 loop spans 15 amino acids. V trimming: 1 base; J trimming: 1 base; junction bases outside the gene matches: 4. CDR3 region: CAWSGQGVSGNTIYF. DNA for the CDR3: TGTGCCTGGAGTGGTCAGGGGGTATCTGGAAACACCATATATTTT.

This rearrangement joins TRBV9 to TRBJ2-1; no clear D. Trimming took off 4 bases at V and 8 bases at J, with 10 bases between the two ends. This CDR3 has 12 residues. Per germline, CDR1 SGDLS and CDR2 YYNGEE. CDR3 coding DNA: TGTGCCAGCAGCATAGGGATGGATGAGCAGTTCTTC. It is translated as CASSIGMDEQFF.

The rearrangement links TRBV18 to TRBJ1-1; D is ambiguous. V lost 3 bases and J 1 base, leaving 9 bases between the germline ends. This CDR3 contains 14 residues. From germline, CDR1 is KGHSH and CDR2 LQKENI. The CDR3 spells CASSPGSENTEAFF. For the CDR3, the DNA is TGTGCCAGCTCACCGGGATCCGAGAACACTGAAGCTTTCTTT.

This clone was detected only once. At one end, the junction sequence differs from germline, possibly due to a read error. The chain carries TRBV2 and TRBJ1-6; perhaps TRBD1 as D (6 bases). Looked up from germline, CDR1 is SNHLY and CDR2 is FYNNEI. There are 17 residues in the CDR3. The CDR3 DNA follows: TGTGCCGGCAGGGTGCTCCGGGACACCGGTGGGGATTCACCCCTCCACTTT. Protein product: CAGRVLRDTGGDSPLHF.

The chain combines TRBV28 with TRBJ2-7; D is unresolved. This CDR3 has 14 residues. Trimming removed 4 bases at V and 0 bases at J, with 10 bases between. Germline loops: CDR1 MDHEN, CDR2 SYDVKM. In nucleotides, the CDR3 is TGTGCCAGCAGTTACGGGCAAAGCTCCTACGAGCAGTACTTC. This translates into CASSYGQSSYEQYF.